This T cell receptor beta chain comes out of a study of blood T cell repertoires in COVID-19. Study background: There were acute and convalescent COVID-19 samples, and they came from the United States, Italy and Spain. PBMCs, B-cell-depleted T cells, or T cells were the source of the cDNA or gDNA that made up the material.

The junction had 6 bases not matched to a gene; V was cut back by 7 bases and J by 2 bases. The CDR3 loop spans 14 amino acids. The germline V gene encodes CDR1 SGHKS and CDR2 YYEKEE (reference sequence). The authors' processing: Scientists estimated how many nucleated cells there were by amplifying reference gene primers. The data were produced by immunoSEQ multiplex PCR, yet TCRdb's version contains in-frame clones alone and is incomplete. For V, J and clone size, that table is used; D and trimming come from the DNA. This sample has 50,000 to 70,000 clones, with approximately 84% found just once. This clone was seen more than once but under ten times.

This TCR came from a man between 65 and 80 years old with active COVID-19. Sample: peripheral blood. The J gene is TRBJ2-3, the V gene TRBV5-5; 8 positions match TRBD2. CDR3 bases: TGTGCCAGCGATAGCGGGACGTACACAGATACGCAGTATTTT. It translates to CASDSGTYTDTQYF.